This T cell receptor (beta chain) was identified during a study of control samples from healthy donors and cancer patients. CDR3 length: 12 residues. Germline V gene sequence: CDR1 WSHSY, CDR2 SAAADI. Trimming took off 10 bases at V and 0 bases at J, with 10 bases between the two ends. Generated by immunoSEQ multiplex PCR, the TCRdb table keeps only in-frame clones and is missing some. The sample includes about 92,000 clones, roughly four fifths of them seen just once. This receptor was taken from a woman aged 60-70 years in good health. Sample: blood. The rearrangement joins TRBV10-2 to TRBJ2-7; unclear D gene. The CDR3 here is CATEKSSYEQYF. The CDR3, as DNA: TGCGCCACCGAGAAGAGCTCCTACGAGCAGTACTTC.